A single sample is the source of the 9 T cell receptor beta chains below, sequenced in a study of blood T cell repertoires in COVID-19. Here immunoSEQ multiplex PCR was the method, and the copy in TCRdb shows in-frame clones only, minus some. The sample lists about 350,000 clones, about 88% seen once, with over 0.9% in the top ten. Sequencing was carried out using PBMCs or T cells enriched from blood (not recorded which). The receptor set was obtained from a woman aged 30 to 39 who had been exposed to COVID-19.

In its sample, this clone was seen a few times. The chain employs TRBV6-5 and TRBJ2-7; 10 positions agree with TRBD1. The CDR3 spans 15 residues. Germline CDR1 MNHEY, CDR2 SVGAGI. Unmatched junction bases numbered 3, after V lost 2 bases and J lost 2 bases. CDR3 sequence (DNA): TGTGCCAGCAGTTACACCGGACAGGGGGCCTACGAGCAGTACTTC. The encoded protein is CASSYTGQGAYEQYF.

This clone was seen once. This chain links TRBV28 with TRBJ1-1, with 10 bases identical to TRBD1. The CDR3 sequence is 14 residues long. From germline, CDR1 is MDHEN and CDR2 SYDVKM. The ends lost 4 bases at V and 6 bases at J; junction bases unmatched: 5. The CDR3 bases are TGTGCCAGCAGTTCGGGACAGGGGAAAGCTGAAGCTTTCTTT. It yields the protein CASSSGQGKAEAFF.

This sequence joins TRBV7-9 and TRBJ2-1; D possibly corresponds to TRBD2 (6 bases). V shed 5 bases and J shed 5 bases, with 19 bases lying between them. The CDR3 runs 16 residues. Looked up from germline, CDR1 is SEHNR and CDR2 is FQNEAQ (reference sequence). CDR3 DNA: TGTGCCAGCAGCCCCGATAGAAAGGGACTTAACAATGAGCAGTTCTTC. It is translated as CASSPDRKGLNNEQFF.

The gene calls are TRBV2 and TRBJ2-5; 7 nucleotides line up with TRBD1. V lost 4 bases to trimming and J lost 3 bases; unmatched junction nucleotides: 14. The CDR3 consists of 17 residues. CDR1 and CDR2 (germline): SNHLY, FYNNEI. The CDR3 DNA reads TGTGCCAGCAGTGGGGTGACAGGGTATACAGGAAAAGAGACCCAGTACTTC. This gives the protein CASSGVTGYTGKETQYF.

V is TRBV5-4 and J is TRBJ1-4, with 9 positions matching TRBD1. Per germline, CDR1 SGHNT and CDR2 YYREEE (reference sequence). The CDR3 is 15 amino acids. Trimming removed 3 bases from V and 7 bases from J; junction bases left unmatched: 7. The CDR3 region has the DNA TGTGCCAGCAGCTCCTCGACAGGGGGTTTTGAAAAACTGTTTTTT. It translates to CASSSSTGGFEKLFF.

This rearrangement joins TRBV18 to TRBJ2-1; 9 nucleotides agree with TRBD1. With 0 bases clipped from V and 1 base from J, the junction kept 4 bases outside the gene matches. CDR3 length: 17 amino acids. Germline values: CDR1 KGHSH, CDR2 LQKENI. The CDR3 DNA is TGTGCCAGCTCACCACCTTTACAGGGGGCGTCCTACAATGAGCAGTTCTTC. Translating it yields CASSPPLQGASYNEQFF.

CDR3 nucleotides: TGTGCCAGTAGTCGCGGGACAGGGGTTTTGGCCGGGGAGCTGTTTTTT. As protein: CASSRGTGVLAGELFF. V gene TRBV19 combines with J gene TRBJ2-2; TRBD1 matches 10 bases. Looked up from germline, CDR1 is LNHDA and CDR2 is SQIVND (reference sequence). This CDR3 is built from 16 residues. The junction had 9 bases not matched to a gene; V was cut back by 5 bases and J by 6 bases.

The V and J genes are TRBV7-9 and TRBJ1-2; 7 positions match TRBD1. Germline V lookup: CDR1 SEHNR, CDR2 FQNEAQ (reference sequence). Losses at the gene ends were 5 bases for V and 6 bases for J; bases not matched to a gene: 9. The CDR3 consists of 14 residues. The CDR3 DNA is TGTGCCAGCAGCCCCACAGGGGAGGTGGATGGCTACACCTTC. Translating gives CASSPTGEVDGYTF.

The chain joins TRBV19 to TRBJ2-7; weak D call: TRBD1 (6 bases). Trimming removed 6 bases from V and 3 bases from J, with 12 bases in between. The CDR3 has 13 amino acids. Germline assignment: CDR1 LNHDA and CDR2 SQIVND (reference sequence). The CDR3 is CASRRPDSYEQYF. DNA of the CDR3: TGTGCCAGTAGAAGACCGGACAGCTACGAGCAGTACTTC.